Below are 30 T cell receptor beta chains sequenced from a single sample in a study of blood T cell repertoires in COVID-19. Here immunoSEQ multiplex PCR was the method, and the copy in TCRdb shows in-frame clones only, minus some. Counted here are 300,000 to 400,000 clones, about 85% occurring once; the ten biggest clones make up 1.9%. The sample was PBMCs or T cells enriched from blood (not recorded which). These receptors all stem from a woman aged 25 to 39 who had been exposed to COVID-19.

In this sample, this clone turned up once. This rearrangement joins TRBV9 to TRBJ2-3; 9 bases agree with TRBD2. V shed 3 bases, J shed 2 bases, and the junction held 7 bases outside the gene matches. Germline V lookup: CDR1 SGDLS, CDR2 YYNGEE. CDR3 length: 16 residues. The CDR3 loop reads CASSGSSGAYTDTQYF. Written as DNA, the CDR3 is TGTGCCAGCAGCGGGTCTAGCGGGGCATACACAGATACGCAGTATTTT.

The chain joins TRBV18 to TRBJ1-6, with no clear D. CDR1 is KGHSH and CDR2 is LQKENI in the germline V gene. The CDR3 is 15 residues long. Trimming cost V 2 bases and J 7 bases, with 12 bases left between them. Here the CDR3 reads CASSPKRYGNSPLHF. CDR3 bases: TGTGCCAGCTCACCAAAAAGATACGGGAATTCACCCCTCCACTTT.

CDR3 region: CASSGLALNHEQFF. The CDR3 DNA follows: TGCGCCAGCTCTGGGCTAGCATTAAACCATGAGCAGTTCTTC. This rearrangement joins TRBV5-1 to TRBJ2-1, with D possibly being TRBD2 (5 bases). Germline V gene data show CDR1 as SGHRS and CDR2 as YFSETQ. The CDR3 covers 14 residues. Trimming took 7 bases from V and 8 from J, leaving 19 bases between them.

CDR3 in amino acids: CASSLGTGERTEAFF. The CDR3 DNA follows: TGTGCCAGCAGCCTTGGGACAGGAGAGAGAACTGAAGCTTTCTTT. This chain joins TRBV5-4 and TRBJ1-1; 8 bases align to TRBD1. CDR3 size: 15 residues. The ends lost 4 bases at V and 5 bases at J; junction bases unmatched: 10. Germline-derived CDR1 and CDR2 are SGHNT and YYREEE (reference sequence).

This clone came up a few times. The rearrangement links TRBV5-4 to TRBJ1-1, with D uncertain. V lost 2 bases and J 3 bases, leaving 8 bases between the germline ends. The CDR3 has 13 residues. Germline values: CDR1 SGHNT, CDR2 YYREEE (reference sequence). In nucleotides, the CDR3 is TGTGCCAGCAGCTTTCGGGTTGACACTGAAGCTTTCTTT. It encodes CASSFRVDTEAFF.

The chain is built from TRBV7-2 and TRBJ2-3; 10 bases align to TRBD2. The CDR3 consists of 16 residues. CDR1 and CDR2 (germline): SGHTA, FQGNSA. J was trimmed by 8 bases and V by 7 bases; bases with no gene match: 15. The CDR3 reads CASMPNSLLAGVTQYF. The CDR3 nucleotides read TGTGCCAGCATGCCTAACTCTTTGCTAGCGGGGGTTACGCAGTATTTT.

This sequence joins TRBV12-3 or TRBV12-4 and TRBJ2-5; the D gene is possibly TRBD1 (8 bases). V gave up 6 bases and J gave up 5 bases, with 13 bases separating them. There are 13 residues in the CDR3. CDR3 region: CASRQGGGETQYF. Written as DNA, the CDR3 is TGTGCCAGCAGACAGGGGGGGGGCGAGACCCAGTACTTC.

The chain links TRBV7-3 to TRBJ2-1; the D is unclear. The ends were cut back, 0 bases at V and 10 bases at J, with 10 bases in the middle. Germline-derived CDR1 and CDR2 are SGHTA and FQGTGA. This CDR3 has 13 amino acids. The CDR3 loop reads CASSLTAGSEQFF. The CDR3 nucleotides are TGTGCCAGCAGCTTAACAGCAGGCTCAGAGCAGTTCTTC.

This clone was detected only once. The chain joins TRBV7-8 to TRBJ1-5; D gene uncertain. The germline V gene encodes CDR1 SGHVS and CDR2 FQNEAQ. Trimming removed 4 bases from V and 0 bases from J, with 19 bases in between. There are 18 residues in the CDR3. CDR3 protein: CASSSRPGLTYSNQPQHF. The DNA of the CDR3 is TGTGCCAGCAGCTCCCGACCAGGCCTAACTTATAGCAATCAGCCCCAGCATTTT.

J is TRBJ1-5 and V is TRBV28; 7 bases fit TRBD1. Per germline, CDR1 MDHEN and CDR2 SYDVKM. This CDR3 spans 14 amino acids. The J segment lost 7 bases and the V segment lost 8 bases, leaving 11 bases of the junction unmatched. The CDR3, as DNA: TGTGCCAGCGATTTCGAAGGGGGCTACCAGCCCCAGCATTTT. This sequence encodes CASDFEGGYQPQHF.

The genes are TRBV3-1 (or the pseudogene TRBV3-2) and TRBJ1-2; 7 nucleotides align to TRBD1. This CDR3 spans 16 amino acids. Losses at the gene ends were 4 bases for V and 4 bases for J; bases not matched to a gene: 12. Per germline, CDR1 LGHDT and CDR2 YNNKEL (reference sequence). Here the CDR3 DNA reads TGTGCCAGCAGCCCAGGGGGTATATCGCAGGCCTATGGCTACACCTTC. It translates to CASSPGGISQAYGYTF.

The chain has TRBV6-1 and TRBJ1-5; D remains ambiguous. Germline lookup yields CDR1 MNHNS and CDR2 SASEGT. V dropped 2 bases and J dropped 3 bases, with 5 bases sitting between them. This CDR3 is 13 amino acids long. The DNA of the CDR3 is TGTGCCAGCAGTGAAAATCTCAATCAGCCCCAGCATTTT. As protein: CASSENLNQPQHF.

In regard to this clone: This same CDR3 is encoded by further DNA sequences in the sample. The rearrangement joins TRBV18 to TRBJ1-1; D gene ambiguous. Per the germline V gene, CDR1 is KGHSH and CDR2 is LQKENI. With 2 bases removed from V and 1 base from J, the gap between germline ends came to 8 bases. This CDR3 region has 14 residues. This CDR3 reads CASSPTGGNTEAFF. The CDR3 DNA reads TGTGCCAGCTCACCAACCGGCGGGAACACTGAAGCTTTCTTT.

This sequence joins TRBV19 and TRBJ2-1, with 13 bases matching TRBD2. Trimming at V came to 1 base and at J to 6 bases, leaving 6 bases not matched to a gene. The CDR3 extends over 17 amino acids. Per the germline V gene, CDR1 is LNHDA and CDR2 is SQIVND (reference sequence). CDR3 loop: CASSIALGLAGVNEQFF. In nucleotides, the CDR3 is TGTGCCAGTAGTATAGCCTTAGGACTAGCGGGGGTCAATGAGCAGTTCTTC.

The CDR3 is CASSVENYSGNTIYF. CDR3 DNA: TGTGCCAGCAGCGTAGAGAACTACTCTGGAAACACCATATATTTT. The chain carries TRBV9 and TRBJ1-3; D remains unclear. V was pared by 0 bases and J by 0 bases, with 7 bases between. The germline V gene encodes CDR1 SGDLS and CDR2 YYNGEE. The CDR3 is 15 residues long.

The rearrangement joins TRBV28 to TRBJ2-5; 9 bases map to TRBD2. Losses at the gene ends were 5 bases for V and 7 bases for J; bases not matched to a gene: 8. The CDR3 totals 14 residues. Per germline, CDR1 MDHEN and CDR2 SYDVKM. The CDR3 bases are TGTGCCAGCAGTACGTCTAGCGGGGTGGGGACCCAGTACTTC. It yields the protein CASSTSSGVGTQYF.

The chain is built from TRBV6-5 and TRBJ2-2; D remains unclear. There are 14 residues in the CDR3. Germline CDR1 MNHEY, CDR2 SVGAGI. Trimming pared 5 bases from V and 4 bases from J, leaving 11 bases between. The DNA of the CDR3 is TGTGCCAGCAGTCAATTCGGTCGCACCGGGGAGCTGTTTTTT. It encodes CASSQFGRTGELFF.

The V and J genes are TRBV21-1 and TRBJ1-3. TRBV21-1 is noted as a pseudogene. The CDR3 is 15 amino acids. Here the CDR3 reads CASSTYRRVGNTIYF. CDR3 bases: TGTGCCAGCAGCACGTATCGAAGAGTCGGAAACACCATATATTTT.

The table lists this clone with a count of one. The V gene is TRBV6-5, the J gene TRBJ1-5; D is possibly TRBD1 (6 bases). The germline CDR1 and CDR2 sequences are MNHEY and SVGAGI. The V and J ends lost 10 bases and 7 bases respectively, with 17 bases between them. This CDR3 has 13 amino acids. DNA of the CDR3: TGTGCCACTAGGGGGGGGGCAGGCCAGCCCCAGCATTTT. As protein: CATRGGAGQPQHF.

V is TRBV30 and J is TRBJ2-5; D might be TRBD2 (6 bases). The V end was cut by 0 bases, the J end by 6 bases, with 14 bases between. The germline gives CDR1 GTSNPN, CDR2 SVGIG (reference sequence). This CDR3 has 14 amino acids. The CDR3 DNA reads as TGTGCCTGGAGTGTCCCGGGCGGGGTAAAGACCCAGTACTTC. Translating gives CAWSVPGGVKTQYF.

The chain carries TRBV27 and TRBJ1-2; perhaps TRBD1 as D (6 bases). Germline CDR1 and CDR2: MNHEY and SMNVEV (reference sequence). V was pared by 3 bases and J by 2 bases, with 7 bases between. The CDR3 runs to 13 residues. CDR3 in DNA: TGTGCCAGCAGTTTTGACAGGAACTATGGCTACACCTTC. Its protein product is CASSFDRNYGYTF.

V and J are TRBV28 and TRBJ2-4; D remains unclear. The V and J ends lost 5 bases and 4 bases respectively, with 9 bases between them. This CDR3 is 13 amino acids long. In germline, CDR1 is MDHEN, CDR2 SYDVKM. CDR3 sequence: CASSPPGKNIQYF. The CDR3 DNA reads TGTGCCAGCAGTCCCCCCGGGAAAAACATTCAGTACTTC. The variable domain in full, completed from reference TRBV28 and TRBJ2-4, reads DVKVTQSSRYLVKRTGEKVFLECVQDMDHENMFWYRQDPGLGLRLIYFSYDVKMKEKGDIPEGYSVSREKKERFSLILESASTNQTSMYLCASSPPGKNIQYFGAGTRLSVL.

V and J are TRBV28 and TRBJ2-2; 7 positions match TRBD1. Trimming at V came to 6 bases and at J to 8 bases, leaving 18 bases not matched to a gene. The length of the CDR3 is 17 residues. CDR1 MDHEN and CDR2 SYDVKM come from the germline V gene. The CDR3 sequence is CASSSDGTTGARGELFF. The CDR3, as DNA: TGTGCCAGCAGCTCGGACGGTACAACAGGGGCGAGAGGGGAGCTGTTTTTT.

The chain employs TRBV24-1 and TRBJ1-2, with 9 bases aligning to TRBD1. The CDR3 runs to 13 residues. The junction had 3 bases not matched to a gene; V was cut back by 4 bases and J by 7 bases. Germline loops: CDR1 KGHDR, CDR2 SFDVKD. DNA for the CDR3: TGTGCCACCAGTGAAGGGACAGGGTTTGGCTACACCTTC. Residues: CATSEGTGFGYTF.

V and J are TRBV18 and TRBJ2-6; 7 positions agree with TRBD1. The V segment lost 2 bases and the J segment 0 bases; nucleotides outside the gene matches: 4. CDR3 length: 17 amino acids. Germline CDR1 and CDR2: KGHSH and LQKENI. The CDR3 reads CASSPATGLSGANVLTF. In nucleotides, the CDR3 is TGTGCCAGCTCACCAGCGACAGGGCTCTCTGGGGCCAACGTCCTGACTTTC.

This clone is a singleton in its sample. The rearrangement links TRBV6-5 to TRBJ1-6; TRBD1 agrees at 7 bases. CDR3 length equals 16 residues. The trim removed 2 bases at V and 7 bases at J, leaving 8 bases unmatched. CDR1 MNHEY and CDR2 SVGAGI come from the germline V gene. CDR3 bases: TGTGCCAGCAGTTACCGAAGTCCGGGACAGAATTCACCCCTCCACTTT. Translated, it gives CASSYRSPGQNSPLHF.

This clone was seen only a few times. The chain joins TRBV7-2 to TRBJ1-1; weak D call: TRBD1 (6 bases). V was cut by 8 bases and J by 1 base, with 11 bases left in between. Germline lookup yields CDR1 SGHTA and CDR2 FQGNSA. This CDR3 spans 13 amino acids. CDR3 amino acids: CASAADRNTEAFF. The CDR3 DNA sequence: TGTGCCAGCGCTGCGGACAGGAACACTGAAGCTTTCTTT.

The chain has TRBV5-1 and TRBJ2-1; a possible D gene is TRBD2 (6 bases). This CDR3 spans 14 amino acids. Trimming left V 7 bases short and J 3 bases short, with 14 bases between. Germline V lookup: CDR1 SGHRS, CDR2 YFSETQ. The CDR3, as DNA: TGCGCCAGCGCCCGGGACTCAAACTACAATGAGCAGTTCTTC. It codes for CASARDSNYNEQFF.

Turning to this clone: This sample includes further DNA sequences coding for the same CDR3. The chain has TRBV30 and TRBJ2-7; D may be TRBD1 (5 bases). The CDR3 has 12 amino acids. Germline V lookup: CDR1 GTSNPN, CDR2 SVGIG (reference sequence). V was cut by 0 bases and J by 3 bases, with 6 bases left in between. Here the CDR3 reads CAWSVQGYEQYF. CDR3 in DNA: TGTGCCTGGAGTGTGCAGGGCTACGAGCAGTACTTC. The full variable domain, in which reference TRBV30 and TRBJ2-7 provide the parts outside the CDR3, is SQTIHQWPATLVQPVGSPLSLECTVEGTSNPNLYWYRQAAGRGLQLLFYSVGIGQISSEVPQNLSASRPQDRQFILSSKKLLLSDSGFYLCAWSVQGYEQYFGPGTRLTVT.

V is TRBV27 and J is TRBJ2-3; D is uncertain. The CDR3 spans 19 residues. V dropped 6 bases and J dropped 1 base, with 26 bases sitting between them. Per germline, CDR1 MNHEY and CDR2 SMNVEV (reference sequence). CDR3 nucleotide sequence: TGTGCCAGCAGCGCCTTAAGGTCCCAGACCAACTACCGCACAGATACGCAGTATTTT. Amino acid sequence: CASSALRSQTNYRTDTQYF.